This T cell receptor (beta chain) stems from a study of OX40 agonist ivuxolimab in advanced cancers. Study-level information: Having had anti-PD-1, anti-PD-L1 or anti-CTLA-4 therapy before was allowed, and roughly 39% had some. Study conclusions and caveats: Partial responders dosed at 0.1-3.0 mg/kg displayed clonal expansion ranking among the lowest. CD8+ T cells showed, on average, more clonal expansion than CD4+ cells.

Sequencing was performed with immunoSEQ multiplex PCR; in TCRdb, only in-frame clones are kept and a portion is missing. The sample holds about 14,000 clones; roughly 69% are singletons and the top ten take about two fifths. The V end was cut by 5 bases, the J end by 4 bases, with 12 bases between. Germline values: CDR1 MDHEN, CDR2 SYDVKM. This CDR3 spans 13 amino acids. Turning to this clone: The antigen is not known.

This sequence was found in an adult with an advanced solid tumor such as melanoma, head and neck, liver or kidney cancer. The source was CD4+ or CD8+ T cells sorted from blood, collected in a trial of the OX40 agonist ivuxolimab. This chain uses TRBV28 with TRBJ2-7; D is undetermined. CDR3 protein: CASSELGWYEQYF. For the CDR3, the DNA is TGTGCCAGCAGTGAATTAGGGTGGTACGAGCAGTACTTC.